This T cell receptor beta chain was captured in a study of cytomegalovirus exposure and HLA in healthy donors. Overall study: There were tens of millions of unique TCRs (from HLA-typed donors) in an early data release.

CDR1 and CDR2 (germline): LNHNV, YYDKDF (reference sequence). This CDR3 has 15 amino acids. V lost 5 bases, J lost 6 bases, and 16 bases lay in between. Both 60 Vbeta primers and 13 Jbeta primers went into the PCR. Methods used by the authors: Some 12 million shared chains were among the 60 million to 80 million unique TCR beta chains that a later analysis counted. Repertoires were generated with immunoSEQ multiplex PCR, while TCRdb's copy carries only in-frame clones and drops some. V, J and clone size were drawn from that table, and D and trimming were deduced from the DNA. The table has approximately 100,000 clones, nearly 70% seen once.

The rearrangement links TRBV15 to TRBJ2-2; tentatively, D is TRBD1 (5 bases). This receptor was identified in a woman aged 70-85 years in good health and CMV-seropositive. The sequencing input was PBMCs. The CDR3: CATSVFQGKPGELFF. CDR3 nucleotides: TGTGCCACCAGCGTATTTCAGGGAAAGCCCGGGGAGCTGTTTTTT.